This TCR beta chain was observed in a study of tumor and adjacent non-tumor tissue in lung cancer. Background on the study: Stage I to III disease affected 9 to 10 men and roughly 5 women aged about 30 to 85. Regarding the study as a whole: Tumor tissue had significantly higher TCR diversity than normal lung. Patients with more diverse tumor TCRs had worse survival. Normal lung showed higher cumulative top 100 clone frequency than tumor.

The template was RNA from unsorted bulk tissue. About this clonotype itself: The antigen is unknown.

CDR1 and CDR2 (germline): SGHTA, FQGNSA. CDR3 length: 14 amino acids. V gave up 7 bases and J gave up 0 bases, with 13 bases separating them. Three rounds of nested PCR, following a modified ARM-PCR protocol, produced the TCRbeta library. MiXCR was run by TCRdb on the multiplex PCR reads, yielding one entry per CDR3 protein. Among over 100,000 distinct CDR3 sequences, 75% were seen once, and the ten largest hold 37%. The clonotype comes from a woman aged 60 to 75 with non-small cell lung cancer. The chain uses TRBV7-2 and TRBJ2-7; perhaps D is TRBD1 or TRBD2 (5 bases each). The sample comprised lung tumor tissue. As DNA, the CDR3 is TGTGCCAGCAACCCCGGGACGAACTCCTACGAGCAGTACTTC. Amino acid sequence: CASNPGTNSYEQYF.